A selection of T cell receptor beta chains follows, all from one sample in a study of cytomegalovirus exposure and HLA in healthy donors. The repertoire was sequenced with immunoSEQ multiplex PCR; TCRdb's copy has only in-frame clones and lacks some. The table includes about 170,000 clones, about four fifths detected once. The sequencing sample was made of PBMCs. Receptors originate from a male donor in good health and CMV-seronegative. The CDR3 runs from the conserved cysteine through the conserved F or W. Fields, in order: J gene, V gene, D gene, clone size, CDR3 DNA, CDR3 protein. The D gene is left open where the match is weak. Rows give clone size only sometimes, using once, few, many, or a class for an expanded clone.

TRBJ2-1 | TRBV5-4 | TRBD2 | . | TGTGCCAGCTCTCCAATCCAACCGGGACTAGCGGAGAGAGAGCAGTTCTTC | CASSPIQPGLAEREQFF
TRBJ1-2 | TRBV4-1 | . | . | TGCGCCAGCAGCCAACACACGAGGGATCCGGGATCTAACTATGGCTACACCTTC | CASSQHTRDPGSNYGYTF
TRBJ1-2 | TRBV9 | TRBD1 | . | TGTGCCAGCAGCCCGGGACAGGCCTGGCTCGGCTACACCTTC | CASSPGQAWLGYTF
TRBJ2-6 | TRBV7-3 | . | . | TGTGCCAGCAGCTTAACCGCCACAGAGTCCTCCTCTGGGGCCAACGTCCTGACTTTC | CASSLTATESSSGANVLTF
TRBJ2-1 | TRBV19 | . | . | TGTGCCAGTGGGCCCGCAGGGGTGGTCTACAATGAGCAGTTCTTC | CASGPAGVVYNEQFF
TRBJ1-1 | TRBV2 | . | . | TGTGCCAGCAGTCGAAGGACAGTGAACACTGAAGCTTTCTTT | CASSRRTVNTEAFF
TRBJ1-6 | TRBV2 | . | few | TGTGCCAGCAGTGCGGGGAATTCACCCCTCCACTTT | CASSAGNSPLHF
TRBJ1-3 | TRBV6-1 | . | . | TGTGCCAGCAGTGAGAGGCAGCCCTCTGGAAACACCATATATTTT | CASSERQPSGNTIYF
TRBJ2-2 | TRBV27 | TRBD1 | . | TGTGCCAGCAGTTTGGGGACAGGGGGGACCACCGGGGAGCTGTTTTTT | CASSLGTGGTTGELFF
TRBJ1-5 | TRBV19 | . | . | TGTGCCAGTGGGAGGGACAATCAGCCCCAGCATTTT | CASGRDNQPQHF
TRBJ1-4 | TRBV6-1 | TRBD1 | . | TGTGCCAGCAACCCCTCGGACAGGAATGAAAAACTGTTTTTT | CASNPSDRNEKLFF
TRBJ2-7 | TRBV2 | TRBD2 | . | TGTGCCAGCAGCTTTAAGATAGCGGGAGGTACCCACGAGCAGTACTTC | CASSFKIAGGTHEQYF
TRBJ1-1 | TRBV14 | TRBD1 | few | TGTGCCAGCAGCCGCCGGACAGGGGGCAAGAGTGCTGAAGCTTTCTTT | CASSRRTGGKSAEAFF
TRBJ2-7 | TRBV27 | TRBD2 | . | TGTGCCAAAACTAGCGGGGGGAGCTACGAGCAGTACTTC | CAKTSGGSYEQYF
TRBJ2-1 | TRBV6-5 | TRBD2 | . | TGTGTCAGCAGTGGGCGGGAGTGGTACAATGAGCAGTTCTTC | CVSSGREWYNEQFF
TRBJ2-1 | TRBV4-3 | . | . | TGCGCCAGCAGCCCTACGGGATCCGAGCAGTTCTTC | CASSPTGSEQFF
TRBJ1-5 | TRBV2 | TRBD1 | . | TGTGCCAGCAGCCGGGACAGGGGTCATCAGCCCCAGCATTTT | CASSRDRGHQPQHF
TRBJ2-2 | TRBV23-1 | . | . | TGCGCCAGCAGTCCTTTCTTTACAGGGAGGGCCACCGGGGAGCTGTTTTTT | CASSPFFTGRATGELFF
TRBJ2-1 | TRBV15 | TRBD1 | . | TGTGCCACCAGCAGCTCTTTTCCCGGGACAGGGAGGAATGAGCAGTTCTTC | CATSSSFPGTGRNEQFF
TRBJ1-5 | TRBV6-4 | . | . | TGTGCCAGCAGTGATGTAACGGACAGACCTAATCAGCCCCAGCATTTT | CASSDVTDRPNQPQHF
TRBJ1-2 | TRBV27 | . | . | TGTGCCAGCAGTTTCTCGGGTGGCGGTTACACCTTC | CASSFSGGGYTF
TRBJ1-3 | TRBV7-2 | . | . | TGTGCCAGCAAGCCGGGGGGCCGTGGCACCATATATTTT | CASKPGGRGTIYF
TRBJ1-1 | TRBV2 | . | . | TGTGCCAGCAGAACGAGGGGGATGAACACTGAAGCTTTCTTT | CASRTRGMNTEAFF
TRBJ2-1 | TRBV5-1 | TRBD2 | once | TGCGCCAGCAGCGGAGTTATCTCCGGGACTAGTTTCCCTGAGCAGTTCTTC | CASSGVISGTSFPEQFF
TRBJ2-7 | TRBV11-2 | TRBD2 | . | TGTGCCAGCAGCTTCCCATACGGTAGCGGGGGAACGTACGAGCAGTACTTC | CASSFPYGSGGTYEQYF
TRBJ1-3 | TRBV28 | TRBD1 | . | TGTGCCAGCAGCTCCGGGGGACAGCCCTCTGGAAACACCATATATTTT | CASSSGGQPSGNTIYF
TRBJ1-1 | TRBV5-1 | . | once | TGCGCCAGCAGGGCGGGGTCGAACACTGAAGCTTTCTTT | CASRAGSNTEAFF
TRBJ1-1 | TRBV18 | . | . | TGTGCCAGCTCACGCGACATGAACACTGAAGCTTTCTTT | CASSRDMNTEAFF
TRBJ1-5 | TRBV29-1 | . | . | TGCAGCGTTGGGGGGGGCAATCAGCCCCAGCATTTT | CSVGGGNQPQHF
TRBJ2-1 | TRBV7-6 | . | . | TGTGCCAGCAGCTCGCCATACGCACTAGTAGGTGAGCAGTTCTTC | CASSSPYALVGEQFF
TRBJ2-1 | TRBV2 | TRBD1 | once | TGTGCCAGCAGTTTTACAGGGGGCCGCAGAAATGAGCAGTTCTTC | CASSFTGGRRNEQFF
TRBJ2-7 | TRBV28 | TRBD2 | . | TGTGCCAGCATCGACCTAGCGGGCAAATACGAGCAGTACTTC | CASIDLAGKYEQYF
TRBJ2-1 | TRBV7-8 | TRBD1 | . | TGTGCCAGCAGCTTTCAGGGGGAACTGGGTAATGAGCAGTTCTTC | CASSFQGELGNEQFF
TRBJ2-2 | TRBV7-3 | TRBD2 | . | TGTGCCAGCAGCTTAAGAGGCCTAGCGGTAAACACCGGGGAGCTGTTTTTT | CASSLRGLAVNTGELFF
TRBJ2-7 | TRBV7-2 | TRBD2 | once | TGTGCCAGCAGCCACCAGGGACTAGCGTTCTACGAGCAGTACTTC | CASSHQGLAFYEQYF
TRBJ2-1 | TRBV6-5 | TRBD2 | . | TGTGCCAGCAGCCGACTAGCGGGAGTAGGCAATGAGCAGTTCTTC | CASSRLAGVGNEQFF
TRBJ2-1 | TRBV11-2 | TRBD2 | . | TGTGCCAGCAGCTTAGGGACTAGCGGGGGGGTTTACAATGAGCAGTTCTTC | CASSLGTSGGVYNEQFF
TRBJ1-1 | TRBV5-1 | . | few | TGCGCCAGCAGCTTGGGCGGGATGAACACTGAAGCTTTCTTT | CASSLGGMNTEAFF
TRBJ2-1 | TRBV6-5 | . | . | TGTGCCAGCAGTGAACCGGGACTCGGGAAGGAGTTCTTC | CASSEPGLGKEFF
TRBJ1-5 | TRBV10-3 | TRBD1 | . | TGTGCCATCAGTGAGGGTCCAGGGGGTATACACAATCAGCCCCAGCATTTT | CAISEGPGGIHNQPQHF
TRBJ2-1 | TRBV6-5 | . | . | TGTGCCAGCAGTTACACATCTACCCCTAGCAGCAATGAGCAGTTCTTC | CASSYTSTPSSNEQFF
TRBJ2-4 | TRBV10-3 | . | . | TGTGCCATCAGTGAGTCCCCCTCGACAGGCAAAAACATTCAGTACTTC | CAISESPSTGKNIQYF
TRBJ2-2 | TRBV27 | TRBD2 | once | TGTGCCAGCAGTTTCTTAGCGGGAGGAGGCACCGGGGAGCTGTTTTTT | CASSFLAGGGTGELFF
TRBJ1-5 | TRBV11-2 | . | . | TGTGCCAGCAGCTTGAGCAGCAATCAGCCCCAGCATTTT | CASSLSSNQPQHF
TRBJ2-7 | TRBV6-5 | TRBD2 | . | TGTGCCAGCAGTGGAGGGACTAGCTGGTACGAGCAGTACTTC | CASSGGTSWYEQYF
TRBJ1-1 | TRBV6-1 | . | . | TGTGCCAGCAGTGTCGTTCCTCCGAACACTGAAGCTTTCTTT | CASSVVPPNTEAFF
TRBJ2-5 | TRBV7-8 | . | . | TGTGCCAGCACCGCGGCGCAGGGCCGAGAGACCCAGTACTTC | CASTAAQGRETQYF
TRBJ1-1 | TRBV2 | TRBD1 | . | TGTGCCACCATCGCAGGGGGCGTTGGCACTGAAGCTTTCTTT | CATIAGGVGTEAFF
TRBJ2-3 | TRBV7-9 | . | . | TGTGCCAGCAGCTGGACAGAAGGGACAGATACGCAGTATTTT | CASSWTEGTDTQYF
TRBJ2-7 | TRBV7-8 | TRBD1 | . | TGTGCCAGCAGCCCAAAGGGGACAGGGGCCTACGAGCAGTACTTC | CASSPKGTGAYEQYF
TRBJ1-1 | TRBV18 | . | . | TGTGCCAGCTCACCACAGTCCGGCGGAGCTTTCTTT | CASSPQSGGAFF
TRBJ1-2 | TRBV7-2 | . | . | TGTGCCAGCAGCCAACACAGGACAGTCTATGGCTACACCTTC | CASSQHRTVYGYTF